A single sample gave rise to the 16 T cell receptor beta chains below, sequenced in a study of T cells in Graves' hyperthyroidism and ophthalmopathy. Using RNA transcripts as the source, TCR beta CDR3 regions were amplified. The TCR CDR3 was amplified in a first-round RT-PCR using the HTBI primer set. TCRdb ran MiXCR on the multiplex PCR reads and lists one entry per CDR3 protein. This table has about 250,000 distinct CDR3 sequences, approximately 24% appearing once. Sequenced input: blood. The source of these receptors is a woman in her thirties or forties with Graves' ophthalmopathy.

The chain carries TRBV28 and TRBJ2-7; weak D call: TRBD1 (6 bases). Germline CDR1 is MDHEN and CDR2 is SYDVKM. Trimming removed 3 bases from V and 2 bases from J, with 8 bases in between. The length of the CDR3 is 13 residues. CDR3 in DNA: TGTGCCAGCAGTTTCCAGGGGACCTACGAGCAGTACTTC. It encodes CASSFQGTYEQYF.

The V call is TRBV27, the J call TRBJ2-6; D not certain. The CDR3 is 16 residues long. V was clipped by 5 bases and J by 0 bases, with 11 bases between them. Germline loops: CDR1 MNHEY, CDR2 SMNVEV (reference sequence). The CDR3 loop is CASSPLQSSGANVLTF. Here the CDR3 DNA reads TGTGCCAGCAGTCCCTTACAGAGCTCTGGGGCCAACGTCCTGACTTTC.

This clonotype was detected many times. V is TRBV6-1 and J is TRBJ2-5; 10 positions agree with TRBD2. Looked up from germline, CDR1 is MNHNS and CDR2 is SASEGT. The V gene end was trimmed by 4 bases and the J gene end by 5 bases; junction bases not matched to a gene: 7. This CDR3 has 15 amino acids. The CDR3 nucleotides read TGTGCCAGCAGTGTAATGAGCGGGAGGGTCGAGACCCAGTACTTC. It is translated as CASSVMSGRVETQYF.

This clonotype was counted many times. This chain connects TRBV28 to TRBJ1-1, with D hard to call. The length of the CDR3 is 14 residues. Deletions cut 8 bases from V and 5 bases from J, with 18 bases between. In germline, CDR1 is MDHEN, CDR2 SYDVKM. CDR3 DNA: TGTGCCAGCTCCTCCCCTGGGTATGATACTGAAGCTTTCTTT. Translation: CASSSPGYDTEAFF.

The V and J genes are TRBV11-1 and TRBJ1-2; 7 bases fit TRBD1. The J segment lost 1 base and the V segment lost 1 base, leaving 6 bases of the junction unmatched. The CDR3 sequence is 16 residues long. Looked up from germline, CDR1 is SGHAT and CDR2 is FQDESV (reference sequence). CDR3 bases: TGTGCCAGCAGCTTAGGCCCGGGACAGTATAACTATGGCTACACCTTC. Its protein product is CASSLGPGQYNYGYTF.

This clonotype was picked up many times. The J gene is TRBJ2-5, the V gene TRBV20-1, with a possible D match to TRBD2 (6 bases). In germline, CDR1 is DFQATT, CDR2 SNEGSKA (reference sequence). V was clipped by 7 bases and J by 10 bases, with 25 bases between them. There are 14 residues in the CDR3. CDR3 amino acids: CSVINLGREVHQYF. Here the CDR3 DNA reads TGCAGTGTCATTAACTTGGGCAGGGAGGTTCACCAGTACTTC.

This clonotype was seen repeatedly, ten times or more. The V gene is TRBV28, the J gene TRBJ2-7; 9 bases map to TRBD1. The length of the CDR3 is 14 residues. The J segment lost 1 base and the V segment lost 5 bases, leaving 3 bases of the junction unmatched. From germline, CDR1 is MDHEN and CDR2 SYDVKM. The CDR3 region is CASSGTGRSYEQYF. The DNA for the CDR3 is TGTGCCAGCAGTGGGACAGGGAGGTCCTACGAGCAGTACTTC.

This clonotype was detected many times. V gene TRBV6-1 combines with J gene TRBJ1-5; 10 bases map to TRBD1. CDR3 size: 17 residues. The J segment lost 1 base and the V segment lost 4 bases, leaving 7 bases of the junction unmatched. Germline CDR1 is MNHNS and CDR2 is SASEGT. CDR3 nucleotides: TGTGCCAGCAGTGGGACAGGGGGAAGTTTGAGCAATCAGCCCCAGCATTTT. This gives the protein CASSGTGGSLSNQPQHF.

V usage is TRBV3-1 and J usage is TRBJ1-5; a possible D gene is TRBD1 (6 bases). The CDR3 is 16 residues long. The germline gives CDR1 LGHDT, CDR2 YNNKEL (reference sequence). V lost 1 base to trimming and J lost 1 base, with 11 bases between them. The CDR3 loop is CASSQAGDVSNQPQHF. Here the CDR3 DNA reads TGTGCCAGCAGCCAAGCAGGGGACGTCAGCAATCAGCCCCAGCATTTT.

This clonotype appeared many times. V usage is TRBV20-1 and J usage is TRBJ2-7; D could derive from TRBD1 or TRBD2 (5 bases each). The CDR3 is 13 amino acids. The V and J ends lost 3 bases and 7 bases respectively, with 16 bases between them. Germline lookup yields CDR1 DFQATT and CDR2 SNEGSKA (reference sequence). The CDR3 DNA is TGCAGTGCTAGCTCCAGGGACGATTTTGAGCAGTACTTC. Amino acid sequence: CSASSRDDFEQYF.

This clonotype has at least ten counts. The chain combines TRBV20-1 with TRBJ2-7; no reliable D call. Germline assignment: CDR1 DFQATT and CDR2 SNEGSKA (reference sequence). The CDR3 extends over 14 amino acids. Trimming left V 6 bases short and J 0 bases short, with 15 bases between. In DNA, the CDR3 is TGCAGTGCAACCGGGCCCTTAACCTCCTACGAGCAGTACTTC. Its protein product is CSATGPLTSYEQYF.

As concerns this clonotype: Since a much larger clone is just one base distant, this may be a read error. CDR3 residues: CGVAVSTEAFF. The CDR3 nucleotides are TGCGGCGTCGCCGTGAGCACTGAAGCTTTCTTT. The chain uses TRBV29-1 and TRBJ1-1; D remains ambiguous. This CDR3 is built from 11 residues. The germline CDR1 and CDR2 sequences are SQVTM and ANQGSEA.

Only a few counts were recorded for this clonotype. The chain combines TRBV6-2 or TRBV6-3 with TRBJ2-2, with 8 bases fitting TRBD1. Germline CDR1 reads MNHEY; CDR2 reads SVGEGT. Trimming took 7 bases from V and 5 from J; bases not matched to a gene: 12. The CDR3 totals 16 residues. The CDR3: CASTTRQGSLTGELFF. The CDR3 nucleotides are TGTGCCAGCACCACTAGACAGGGGTCGTTAACCGGGGAGCTGTTTTTT.

With respect to this clonotype: A much larger clone lies one base from this, so it may be a read error. The CDR3 reads CASSQDKQGFSGNTTYF. The CDR3 region has the DNA TGTGCCAGCAGCCAAGATAAACAGGGGTTTAGTGGAAACACCACATATTTT. The rearrangement links TRBV4-2 to TRBJ1-3, with TRBD1 identical over 7 bases. From germline, CDR1 is LGHNA and CDR2 YNFKEQ. The CDR3 totals 17 residues.

The CDR3 DNA follows: TGTGCCAGCACTCTCCACTACTCTGGAAACACCATATATTTT. It yields the protein CASTLHYSGNTIYF. The chain combines TRBV12-3 or TRBV12-4 with TRBJ1-3, with D unresolved. The CDR3 covers 14 residues. The ends were cut back, 7 bases at V and 0 bases at J, with 10 bases in the middle.

This chain connects TRBV10-2 to TRBJ1-2, with a weak D call TRBD1 (6 bases). Per the germline V gene, CDR1 is WSHSY and CDR2 is SAAADI. There are 13 residues in the CDR3. Between the trimmed V and J ends, which lost 5 bases and 5 bases, there was a span of 12 bases. CDR3 sequence (DNA): TGCGCCAGCAGTCAACAGGGTCCGTATGGCTACACCTTC. Translated: CASSQQGPYGYTF.